The present TCR beta chain was sequenced within a study of cytomegalovirus exposure and HLA in healthy donors. CDR3 length: 13 residues. The trim removed 8 bases at V and 4 bases at J, leaving 3 bases unmatched. The germline gives CDR1 MGHDK, CDR2 SYGVNS. Of note for this clone: Its antigen is still unknown.

Overall study results and limits: Because they were indistinguishable, some V segments, including TRBV6-2 and TRBV6-3, were excluded.

Researchers ran the PCR with 60 Vbeta and 13 Jbeta primers. Clones were read by immunoSEQ multiplex PCR, and TCRdb kept only the in-frame ones, dropping some. The sample lists 100,000 to 120,000 clones, under 90% occurring once. J is TRBJ2-5 and V is TRBV25-1; 11 bases are a match to TRBD2. This TCR derives from a woman between 18 and 30 years old in good health and CMV-seronegative. Sequenced input: PBMCs. CDR3 sequence: CASDLAGGETQYF. The CDR3 DNA sequence: TGTGCCAGCGACCTAGCGGGGGGAGAGACCCAGTACTTC. The entire variable domain, with the rest obtained from reference TRBV25-1 and TRBJ2-5, is as follows: EADIYQTPRYLVIGTGKKITLECSQTMGHDKMYWYQQDPGMELHLIHYSYGVNSTEKGDLSSESTVSRIRTEHFPLTLESARPSHTSQYLCASDLAGGETQYFGPGTRLLVL.